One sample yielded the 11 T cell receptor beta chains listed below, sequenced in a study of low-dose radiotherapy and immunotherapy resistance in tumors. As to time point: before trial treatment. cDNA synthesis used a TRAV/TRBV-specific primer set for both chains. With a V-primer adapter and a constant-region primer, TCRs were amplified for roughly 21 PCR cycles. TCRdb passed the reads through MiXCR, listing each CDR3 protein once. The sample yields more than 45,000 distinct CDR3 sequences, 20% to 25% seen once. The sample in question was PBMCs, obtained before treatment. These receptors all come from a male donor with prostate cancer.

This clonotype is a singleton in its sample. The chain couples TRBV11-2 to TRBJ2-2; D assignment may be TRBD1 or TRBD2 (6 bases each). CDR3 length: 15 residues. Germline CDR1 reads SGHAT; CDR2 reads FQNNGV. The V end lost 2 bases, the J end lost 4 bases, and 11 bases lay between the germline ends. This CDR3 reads CASSLRGASTGELFF. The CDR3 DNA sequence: TGTGCCAGCAGCTTAAGGGGGGCGAGCACCGGGGAGCTGTTTTTT.

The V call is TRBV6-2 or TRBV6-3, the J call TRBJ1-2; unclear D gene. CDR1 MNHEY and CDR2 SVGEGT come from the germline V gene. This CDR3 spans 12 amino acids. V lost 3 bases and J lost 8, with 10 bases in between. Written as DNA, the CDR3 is TGTGCCAGCAGTTATTCACGTGGGGGCTACACCTTC. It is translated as CASSYSRGGYTF.

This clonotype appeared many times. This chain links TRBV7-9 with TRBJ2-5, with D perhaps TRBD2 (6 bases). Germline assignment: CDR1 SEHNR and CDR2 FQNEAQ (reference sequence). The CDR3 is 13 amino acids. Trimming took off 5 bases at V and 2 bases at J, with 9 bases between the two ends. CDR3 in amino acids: CASSRGIQETQYF. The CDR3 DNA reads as TGTGCCAGCAGCCGGGGGATTCAAGAGACCCAGTACTTC. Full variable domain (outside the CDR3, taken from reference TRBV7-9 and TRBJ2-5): DTGVSQNPRHKITKRGQNVTFRCDPISEHNRLYWYRQTLGQGPEFLTYFQNEAQLEKSRLLSDRFSAERPKGSFSTLEIQRTEQGDSAMYLCASSRGIQETQYFGPGTRLLVL.

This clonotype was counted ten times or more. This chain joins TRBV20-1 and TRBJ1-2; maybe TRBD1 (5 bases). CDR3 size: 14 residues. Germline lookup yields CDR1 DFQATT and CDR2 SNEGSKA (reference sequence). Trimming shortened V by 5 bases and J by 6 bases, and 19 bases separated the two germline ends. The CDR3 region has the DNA TGCAGTGCTGGGGGAGGAGGGACGGCGGATGGCTACACCTTC. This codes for CSAGGGGTADGYTF.

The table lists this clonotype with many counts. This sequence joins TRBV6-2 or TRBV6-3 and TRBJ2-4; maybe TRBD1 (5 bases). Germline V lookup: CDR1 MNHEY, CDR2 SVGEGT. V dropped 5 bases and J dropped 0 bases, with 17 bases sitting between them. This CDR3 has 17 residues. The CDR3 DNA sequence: TGTGCCAGCAGTGAAGGGGAACACCAGCTAGCCAAAAACATTCAGTACTTC. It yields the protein CASSEGEHQLAKNIQYF.

This CDR3 is CATSRDRGQGYEQYF. DNA of the CDR3: TGTGCCACCAGCAGAGATCGGGGACAGGGCTACGAGCAGTACTTC. The rearrangement joins TRBV15 to TRBJ2-7; TRBD1 agrees at 9 bases. Looked up from germline, CDR1 is LNHNV and CDR2 is YYDKDF (reference sequence). Trimming at V came to 0 bases and at J to 3 bases, leaving 3 bases not matched to a gene. This CDR3 is 15 amino acids long.

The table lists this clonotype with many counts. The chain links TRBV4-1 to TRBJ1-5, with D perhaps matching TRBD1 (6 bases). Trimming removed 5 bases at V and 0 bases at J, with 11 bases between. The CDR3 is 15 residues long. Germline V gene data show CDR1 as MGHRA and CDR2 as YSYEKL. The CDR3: CASSFGQTSNQPQHF. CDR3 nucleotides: TGCGCCAGCAGCTTCGGACAGACTAGCAATCAGCCCCAGCATTTT.

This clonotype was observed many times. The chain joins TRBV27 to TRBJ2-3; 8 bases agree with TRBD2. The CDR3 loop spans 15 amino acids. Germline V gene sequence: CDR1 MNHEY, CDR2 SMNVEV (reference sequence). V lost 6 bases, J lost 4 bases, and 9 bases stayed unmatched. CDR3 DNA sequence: TGTGCCAGCAGGACACAGGGACTAGTCGCAGATACGCAGTATTTT. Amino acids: CASRTQGLVADTQYF.

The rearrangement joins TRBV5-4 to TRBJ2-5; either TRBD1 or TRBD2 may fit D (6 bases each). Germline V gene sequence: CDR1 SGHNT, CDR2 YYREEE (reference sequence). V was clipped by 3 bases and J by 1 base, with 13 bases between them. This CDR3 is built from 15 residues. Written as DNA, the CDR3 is TGTGCCAGCAGCTCGTTCCGGGGGCCCCAAGAGACCCAGTACTTC. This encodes CASSSFRGPQETQYF.

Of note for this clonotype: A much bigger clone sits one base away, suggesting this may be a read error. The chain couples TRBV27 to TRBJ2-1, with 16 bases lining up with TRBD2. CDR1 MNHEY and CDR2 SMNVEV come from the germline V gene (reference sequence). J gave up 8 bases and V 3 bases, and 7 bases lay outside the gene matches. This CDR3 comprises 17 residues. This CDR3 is CASSLRGGLAGGDEQFF. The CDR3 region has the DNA TGTGCCAGCAGTTTGCGGGGGGGACTAGCGGGGGGGGATGAGCAGTTCTTC.

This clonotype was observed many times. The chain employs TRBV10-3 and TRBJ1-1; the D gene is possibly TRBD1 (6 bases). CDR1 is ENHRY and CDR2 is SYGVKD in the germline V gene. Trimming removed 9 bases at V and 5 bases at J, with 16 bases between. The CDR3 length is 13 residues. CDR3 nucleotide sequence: TGTGCCATAAGGGGGGCGGCGAGTACTGAAGCTTTCTTT. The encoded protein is CAIRGAASTEAFF.